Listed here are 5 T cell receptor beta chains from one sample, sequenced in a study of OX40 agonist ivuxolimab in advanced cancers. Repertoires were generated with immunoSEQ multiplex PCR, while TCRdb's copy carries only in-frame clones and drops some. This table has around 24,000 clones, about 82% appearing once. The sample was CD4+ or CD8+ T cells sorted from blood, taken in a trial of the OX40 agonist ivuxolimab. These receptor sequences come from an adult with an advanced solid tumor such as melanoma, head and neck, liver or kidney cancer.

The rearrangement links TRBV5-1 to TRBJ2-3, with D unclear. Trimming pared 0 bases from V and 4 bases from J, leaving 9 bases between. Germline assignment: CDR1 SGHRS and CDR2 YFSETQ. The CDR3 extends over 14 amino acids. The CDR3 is CASSLEPGPDTQYF. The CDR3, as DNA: TGCGCCAGCAGCTTGGAACCCGGTCCAGATACGCAGTATTTT.

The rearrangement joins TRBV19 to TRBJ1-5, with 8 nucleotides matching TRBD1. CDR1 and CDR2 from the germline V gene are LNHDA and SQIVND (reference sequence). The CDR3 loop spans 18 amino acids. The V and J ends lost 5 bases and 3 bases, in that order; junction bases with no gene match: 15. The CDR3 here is CASSQKQGAPLFNQPQHF. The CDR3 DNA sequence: TGTGCCAGTAGTCAAAAGCAGGGGGCACCTCTATTCAATCAGCCCCAGCATTTT.

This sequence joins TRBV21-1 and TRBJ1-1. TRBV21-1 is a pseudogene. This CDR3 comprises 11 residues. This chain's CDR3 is CASSGARGAFF. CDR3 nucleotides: TGTGCCAGCAGCGGGGCGCGGGGGGCTTTCTTT.

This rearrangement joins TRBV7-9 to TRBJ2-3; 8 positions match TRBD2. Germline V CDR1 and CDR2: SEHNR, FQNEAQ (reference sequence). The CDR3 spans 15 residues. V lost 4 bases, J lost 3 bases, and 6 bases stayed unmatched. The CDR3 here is CASSYGGASTDTQYF. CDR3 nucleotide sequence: TGTGCCAGCAGCTACGGGGGGGCCTCAACAGATACGCAGTATTTT. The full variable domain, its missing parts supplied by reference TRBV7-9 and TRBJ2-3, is DTGVSQNPRHKITKRGQNVTFRCDPISEHNRLYWYRQTLGQGPEFLTYFQNEAQLEKSRLLSDRFSAERPKGSFSTLEIQRTEQGDSAMYLCASSYGGASTDTQYFGPGTRLTVL.

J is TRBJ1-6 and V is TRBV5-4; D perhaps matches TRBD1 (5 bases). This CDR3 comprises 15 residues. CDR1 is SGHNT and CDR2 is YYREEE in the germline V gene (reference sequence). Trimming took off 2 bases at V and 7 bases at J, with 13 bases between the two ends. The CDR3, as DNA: TGTGCCAGCAGCTTCGAGGGACTGATCAATTCACCCCTCCACTTT. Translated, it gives CASSFEGLINSPLHF. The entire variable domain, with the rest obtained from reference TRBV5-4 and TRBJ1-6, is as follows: ETGVTQSPTHLIKTRGQQVTLRCSSQSGHNTVSWYQQALGQGPQFIFQYYREEENGRGNFPPRFSGLQFPNYSSELNVNALELDDSALYLCASSFEGLINSPLHFGNGTRLTVT.